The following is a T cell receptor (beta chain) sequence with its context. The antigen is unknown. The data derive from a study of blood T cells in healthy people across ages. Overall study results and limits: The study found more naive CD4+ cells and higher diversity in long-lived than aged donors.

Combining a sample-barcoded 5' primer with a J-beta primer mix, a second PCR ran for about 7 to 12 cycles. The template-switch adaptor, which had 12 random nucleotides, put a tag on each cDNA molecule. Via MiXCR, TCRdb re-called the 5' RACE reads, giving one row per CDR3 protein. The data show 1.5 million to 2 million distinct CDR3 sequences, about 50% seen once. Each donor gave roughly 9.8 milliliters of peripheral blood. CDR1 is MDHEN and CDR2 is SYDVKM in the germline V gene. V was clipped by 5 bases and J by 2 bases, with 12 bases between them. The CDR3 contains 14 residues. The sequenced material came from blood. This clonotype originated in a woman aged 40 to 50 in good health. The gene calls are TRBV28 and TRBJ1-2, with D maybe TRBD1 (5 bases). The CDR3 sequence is CASSPDTQNYGYTF. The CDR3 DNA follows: TGTGCCAGCAGTCCGGACACTCAGAACTATGGCTACACCTTC.